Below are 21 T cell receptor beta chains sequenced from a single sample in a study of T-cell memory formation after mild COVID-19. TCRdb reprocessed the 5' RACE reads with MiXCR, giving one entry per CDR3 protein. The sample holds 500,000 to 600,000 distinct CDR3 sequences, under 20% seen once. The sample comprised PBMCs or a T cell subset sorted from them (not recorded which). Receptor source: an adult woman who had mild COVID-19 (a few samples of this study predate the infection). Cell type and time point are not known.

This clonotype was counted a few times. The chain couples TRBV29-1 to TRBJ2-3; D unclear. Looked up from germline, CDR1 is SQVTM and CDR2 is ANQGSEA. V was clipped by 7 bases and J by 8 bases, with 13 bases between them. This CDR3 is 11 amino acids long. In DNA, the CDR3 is TGCAGCGCCCCGGCGGTGGGTACGCAGTATTTT. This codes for CSAPAVGTQYF.

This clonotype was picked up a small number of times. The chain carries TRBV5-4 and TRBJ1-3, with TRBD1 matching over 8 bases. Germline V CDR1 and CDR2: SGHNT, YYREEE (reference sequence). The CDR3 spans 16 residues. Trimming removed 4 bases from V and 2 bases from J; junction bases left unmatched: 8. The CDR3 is CASSRSSGGAGNTIYF. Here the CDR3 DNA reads TGTGCCAGCAGCCGTTCATCAGGGGGCGCTGGAAACACCATATATTTT. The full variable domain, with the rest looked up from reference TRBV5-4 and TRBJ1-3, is ETGVTQSPTHLIKTRGQQVTLRCSSQSGHNTVSWYQQALGQGPQFIFQYYREEENGRGNFPPRFSGLQFPNYSSELNVNALELDDSALYLCASSRSSGGAGNTIYFGEGSWLTVV.

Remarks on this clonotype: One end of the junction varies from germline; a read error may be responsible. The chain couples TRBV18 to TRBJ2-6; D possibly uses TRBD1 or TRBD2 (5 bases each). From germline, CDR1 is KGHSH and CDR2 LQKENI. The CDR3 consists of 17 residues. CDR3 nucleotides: TGTGCCAGCTCACCACCTCGGGGAATGGCTGGGGCCAACGTACTGACTTTC. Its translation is CASSPPRGMAGANVLTF.

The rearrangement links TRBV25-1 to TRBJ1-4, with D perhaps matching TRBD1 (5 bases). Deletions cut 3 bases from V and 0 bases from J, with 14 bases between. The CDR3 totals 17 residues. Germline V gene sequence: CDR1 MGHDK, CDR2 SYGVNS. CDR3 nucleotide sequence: TGTGCCAGCAGTGAGACCCGAGACAGCCCAACTAATGAAAAACTGTTTTTT. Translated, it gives CASSETRDSPTNEKLFF.

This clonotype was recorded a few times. Written as DNA, the CDR3 is TGTGCCAGCAGCTTAGAGGGAAAGGGAGGAGAGACCCAGTACTTC. Translated, it gives CASSLEGKGGETQYF. The chain carries TRBV7-6 and TRBJ2-5, with D tentatively TRBD2 (6 bases). The germline V gene encodes CDR1 SGHVS and CDR2 FNYEAQ. The V end lost 1 base, the J end lost 4 bases, and 13 bases lay between the germline ends. This CDR3 has 15 residues.

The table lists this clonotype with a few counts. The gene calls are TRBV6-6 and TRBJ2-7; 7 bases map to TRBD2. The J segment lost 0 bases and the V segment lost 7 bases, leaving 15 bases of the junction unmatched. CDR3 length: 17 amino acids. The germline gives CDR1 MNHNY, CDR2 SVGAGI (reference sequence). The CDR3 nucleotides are TGTGCCAGCACCCGCACCGGGACTACCTCCAGCTCCTACGAGCAGTACTTC. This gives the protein CASTRTGTTSSSYEQYF.

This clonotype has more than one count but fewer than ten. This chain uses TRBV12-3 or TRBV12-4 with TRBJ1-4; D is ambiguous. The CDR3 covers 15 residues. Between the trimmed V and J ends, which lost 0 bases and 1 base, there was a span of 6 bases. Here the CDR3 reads CASSLAGLTNEKLFF. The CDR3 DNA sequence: TGTGCCAGCAGTTTAGCCGGGTTAACTAATGAAAAACTGTTTTTT.

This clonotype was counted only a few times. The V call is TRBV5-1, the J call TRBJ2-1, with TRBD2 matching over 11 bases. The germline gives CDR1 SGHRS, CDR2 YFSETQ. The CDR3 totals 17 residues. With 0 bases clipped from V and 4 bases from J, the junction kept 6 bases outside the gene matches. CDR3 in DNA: TGCGCCAGCAGCTTGGCGGCTAGCGGGGGGTTATACAATGAGCAGTTCTTC. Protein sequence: CASSLAASGGLYNEQFF.

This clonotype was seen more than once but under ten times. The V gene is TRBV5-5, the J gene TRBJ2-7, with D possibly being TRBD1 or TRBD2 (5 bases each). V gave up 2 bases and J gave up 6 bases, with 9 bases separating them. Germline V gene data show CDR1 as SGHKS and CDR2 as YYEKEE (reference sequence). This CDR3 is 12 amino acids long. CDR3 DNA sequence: TGTGCCAGCAGCTTTAGGGACCGCGAGCAGTACTTC. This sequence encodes CASSFRDREQYF.

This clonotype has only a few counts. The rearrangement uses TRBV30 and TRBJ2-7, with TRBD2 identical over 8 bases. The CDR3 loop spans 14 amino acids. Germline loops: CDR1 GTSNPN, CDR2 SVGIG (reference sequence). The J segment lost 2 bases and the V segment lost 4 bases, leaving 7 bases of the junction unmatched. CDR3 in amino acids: CAWNSIAGPYEQYF. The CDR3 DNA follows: TGTGCCTGGAATTCGATAGCGGGACCCTACGAGCAGTACTTC. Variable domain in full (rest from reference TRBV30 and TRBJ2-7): SQTIHQWPATLVQPVGSPLSLECTVEGTSNPNLYWYRQAAGRGLQLLFYSVGIGQISSEVPQNLSASRPQDRQFILSSKKLLLSDSGFYLCAWNSIAGPYEQYFGPGTRLTVT.

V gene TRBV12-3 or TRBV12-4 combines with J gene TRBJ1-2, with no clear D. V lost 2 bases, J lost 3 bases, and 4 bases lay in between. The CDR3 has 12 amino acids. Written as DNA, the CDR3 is TGTGCCAGCAGTTTAATCGACTATGGCTACACCTTC. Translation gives CASSLIDYGYTF.

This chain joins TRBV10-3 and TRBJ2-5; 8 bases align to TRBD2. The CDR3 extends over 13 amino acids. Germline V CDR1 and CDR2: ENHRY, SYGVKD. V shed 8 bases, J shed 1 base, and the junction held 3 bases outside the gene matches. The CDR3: CAIRGGSQETQYF. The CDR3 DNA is TGTGCCATCCGCGGGGGGAGCCAAGAGACCCAGTACTTC.

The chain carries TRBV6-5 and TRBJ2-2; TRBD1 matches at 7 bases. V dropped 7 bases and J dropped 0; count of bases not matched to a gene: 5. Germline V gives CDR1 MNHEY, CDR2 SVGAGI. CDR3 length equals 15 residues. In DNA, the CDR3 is TGTGCCAGCAATCAACAGGGGACGAACACCGGGGAGCTGTTTTTT. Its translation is CASNQQGTNTGELFF.

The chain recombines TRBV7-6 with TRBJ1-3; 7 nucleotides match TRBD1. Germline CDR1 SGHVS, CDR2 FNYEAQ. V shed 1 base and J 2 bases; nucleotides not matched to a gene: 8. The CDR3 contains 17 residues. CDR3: CASSLGVRQGAGNTIYF. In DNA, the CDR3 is TGTGCCAGCAGCTTAGGGGTCAGACAGGGAGCTGGAAACACCATATATTTT.

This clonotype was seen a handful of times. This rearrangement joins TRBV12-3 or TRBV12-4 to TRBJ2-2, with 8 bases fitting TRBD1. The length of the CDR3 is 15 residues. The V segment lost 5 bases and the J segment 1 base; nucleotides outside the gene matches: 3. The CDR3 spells CASSRQGRNTGELFF. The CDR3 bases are TGTGCCAGCAGTCGACAGGGGCGGAACACCGGGGAGCTGTTTTTT.

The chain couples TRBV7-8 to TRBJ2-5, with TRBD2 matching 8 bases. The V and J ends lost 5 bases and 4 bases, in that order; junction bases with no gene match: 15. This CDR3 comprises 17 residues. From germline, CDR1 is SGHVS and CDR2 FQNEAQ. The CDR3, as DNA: TGTGCCAGCAGCCCGCGCGGTGGGGCGGGGGGCGGAGAGACCCAGTACTTC. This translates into CASSPRGGAGGGETQYF.

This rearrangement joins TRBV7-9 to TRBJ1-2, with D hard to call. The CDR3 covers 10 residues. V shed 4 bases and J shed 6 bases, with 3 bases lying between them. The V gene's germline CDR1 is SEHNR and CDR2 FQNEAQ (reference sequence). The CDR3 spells CASSYDGYTF. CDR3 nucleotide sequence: TGTGCCAGCAGCTACGATGGCTACACCTTC. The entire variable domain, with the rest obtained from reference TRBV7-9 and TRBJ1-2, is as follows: DTGVSQNPRHKITKRGQNVTFRCDPISEHNRLYWYRQTLGQGPEFLTYFQNEAQLEKSRLLSDRFSAERPKGSFSTLEIQRTEQGDSAMYLCASSYDGYTFGSGTRLTVV.

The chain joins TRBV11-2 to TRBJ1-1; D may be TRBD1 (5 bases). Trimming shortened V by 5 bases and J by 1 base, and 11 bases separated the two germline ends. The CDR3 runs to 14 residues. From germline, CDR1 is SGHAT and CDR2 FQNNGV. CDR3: CASSTRRENTEAFF. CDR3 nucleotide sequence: TGTGCCAGCAGCACCCGCAGGGAGAACACTGAAGCTTTCTTT.

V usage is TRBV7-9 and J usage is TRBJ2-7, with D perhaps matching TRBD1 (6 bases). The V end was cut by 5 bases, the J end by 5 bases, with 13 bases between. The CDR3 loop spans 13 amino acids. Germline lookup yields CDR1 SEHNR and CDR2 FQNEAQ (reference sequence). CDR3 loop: CASSHRAYDEQYF. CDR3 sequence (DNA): TGTGCCAGCAGCCACAGGGCTTACGACGAGCAGTACTTC. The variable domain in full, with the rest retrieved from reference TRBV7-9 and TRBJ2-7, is DTGVSQNPRHKITKRGQNVTFRCDPISEHNRLYWYRQTLGQGPEFLTYFQNEAQLEKSRLLSDRFSAERPKGSFSTLEIQRTEQGDSAMYLCASSHRAYDEQYFGPGTRLTVT.

The CDR3 here is CASSSGQSTQYF. The CDR3 DNA reads TGTGCCAGCAGCTCGGGACAGTCCACGCAGTATTTT. This rearrangement joins TRBV7-2 to TRBJ2-3, with TRBD1 matching 7 bases. V gave up 4 bases and J gave up 9 bases; unmatched junction bases: 4. The CDR3 sequence is 12 residues long. From germline, CDR1 is SGHTA and CDR2 FQGNSA.

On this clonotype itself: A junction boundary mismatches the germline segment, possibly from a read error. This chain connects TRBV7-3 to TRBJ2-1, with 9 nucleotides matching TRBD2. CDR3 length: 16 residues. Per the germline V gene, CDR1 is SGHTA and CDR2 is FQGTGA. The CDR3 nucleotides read TGTGCCAGCAGCTTCGGGGCTAGCGGGGCCTACAGTGAGCAGTTCTTC. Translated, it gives CASSFGASGAYSEQFF. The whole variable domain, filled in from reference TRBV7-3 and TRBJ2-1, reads GAGVSQTPSNKVTEKGKYVELRCDPISGHTALYWYRQSLGQGPEFLIYFQGTGAADDSGLPNDRFFAVRPEGSVSTLKIQRTERGDSAVYLCASSFGASGAYSEQFFGPGTRLTVL.